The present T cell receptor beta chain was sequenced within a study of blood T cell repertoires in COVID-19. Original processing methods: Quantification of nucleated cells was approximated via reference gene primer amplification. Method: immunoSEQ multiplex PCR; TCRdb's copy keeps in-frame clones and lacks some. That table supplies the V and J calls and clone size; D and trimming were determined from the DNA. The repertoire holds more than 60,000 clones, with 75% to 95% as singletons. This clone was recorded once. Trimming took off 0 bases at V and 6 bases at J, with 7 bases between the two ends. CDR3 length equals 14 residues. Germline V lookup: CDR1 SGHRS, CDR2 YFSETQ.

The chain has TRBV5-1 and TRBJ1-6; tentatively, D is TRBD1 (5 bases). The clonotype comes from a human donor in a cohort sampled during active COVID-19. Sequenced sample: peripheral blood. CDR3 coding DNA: TGCGCCAGCAGCTTGGGGGGGGTTAATTCACCCCTCCACTTT. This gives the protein CASSLGGVNSPLHF.